This record concerns one TCR beta chain sequence. The data originate from a study of T cells in Graves' hyperthyroidism and ophthalmopathy. The CDR3 runs 11 residues. The V gene lost 8 bases and the J gene lost 8 bases, with 15 bases spanning the gap. Germline V gene sequence: CDR1 SQVTM, CDR2 ANQGSEA. From RNA transcripts, TCR beta CDR3 regions were amplified. The TCR CDR3 was amplified in a first-round RT-PCR using the HTBI primer set. TCRdb fed the multiplex PCR reads into MiXCR, producing one record per CDR3 protein. The table includes over 700,000 distinct CDR3 sequences, 38% detected once. This clonotype was obtained from a man younger than 35 with Graves' hyperthyroidism. The specimen was blood. This chain links TRBV29-1 with TRBJ1-2, with D maybe TRBD1 (5 bases). The CDR3 region has the DNA TGCAGCAGTCGCAGGGCTTGGGGCTACACCTTC. Translating gives CSSRRAWGYTF.